This T cell receptor beta chain was retrieved from a study of circulating and synovial CD4+ cells in juvenile arthritis. Germline lookup yields CDR1 MNHNY and CDR2 SVGAGI (reference sequence). The CDR3 covers 15 residues. The ends lost 2 bases at V and 2 bases at J; junction bases unmatched: 5. Points from the study as a whole: Measured synovium overlap likely understates the true shared repertoire.

About this clone: Its cognate antigen is unknown.

Sequencing used immunoSEQ multiplex PCR; TCRdb keeps in-frame clones, though not all of them. The sample contains under 40,000 clones, 93% of which appear only once. Sequencing was performed on CD4+ T cells from blood. The sequence was collected from a human donor with juvenile idiopathic arthritis. The chain employs TRBV6-6 and TRBJ2-7; 8 bases fit TRBD2. The CDR3 coding sequence is TGTGCCAGCAGTTACGGGCGGGAGGCTACCTACGAGCAGTACTTC. Amino acids: CASSYGREATYEQYF.